The TCR beta chain under discussion was sequenced for a study of blood T cells in healthy people across ages. Through a sample-barcoded 5' primer and a J-beta primer mix, a second PCR was run for 7 to 11 cycles. TCRdb analysed the 5' RACE reads with MiXCR anew, one entry per CDR3 protein. The table records roughly 900,000 distinct CDR3 sequences, 40% to 60% of them present only once. The V and J ends lost 3 bases and 7 bases respectively, with 4 bases between them. In germline, CDR1 is ENHRY, CDR2 SYGVKD. This CDR3 is built from 11 residues. The chain couples TRBV10-3 to TRBJ2-1; D remains unclear. The sample taken for sequencing was blood. This receptor was obtained from a man aged 25-45 years in good health. CDR3 bases: TGTGCCATCAGTGATCAGAATGAGCAGTTCTTC. Encoded protein: CAISDQNEQFF.